A selection of T cell receptor beta chains follows, all from one sample in a study of cytomegalovirus exposure and HLA in healthy donors. Repertoires were generated with immunoSEQ multiplex PCR, while TCRdb's copy carries only in-frame clones and drops some. Its listing shows 150,000 to 200,000 clones. The source material was PBMCs. The receptors here all came from a boy between 10 and 17 years old in good health and CMV-seronegative. Each CDR3 is given with its conserved first and last residue. A D gene is named only where the DNA matches it firmly.

j_call v_call d_call cdr3_length cdr3_aa cdr3_nt
TRBJ2-1 TRBV4-2 TRBD2 16 CASSHAGLAGDNEQFF TGTGCCAGCAGCCACGCTGGACTAGCGGGGGACAATGAGCAGTTCTTC
TRBJ2-7 TRBV18 TRBD1 14 CASSRGDRGGEQYF TGTGCCAGCTCCCGAGGGGACAGGGGGGGCGAGCAGTACTTC
TRBJ2-1 TRBV4-1 NA 13 CASSQTYVVEQFF TGCGCCAGCAGCCAAACTTACGTTGTTGAGCAGTTCTTC
TRBJ2-2 TRBV5-1 NA 15 CASSLSRANTGELFF TGCGCCAGCAGCTTGTCCAGGGCGAACACCGGGGAGCTGTTTTTT
TRBJ2-7 TRBV9 NA 14 CASSVGLDLYEQYF TGTGCCAGCAGCGTAGGACTGGATCTATACGAGCAGTACTTC
TRBJ2-5 TRBV7-7 TRBD2 19 CASSPTAGTSGGARETQYF TGTGCTAGCAGCCCCACAGCTGGGACTAGCGGGGGGGCACGAGAGACCCAGTACTTC
TRBJ1-2 TRBV6-5 TRBD1 14 CASSYRGQGYGYTF TGTGCCAGCAGTTACCGGGGACAGGGGTATGGCTACACCTTC
TRBJ1-1 TRBV11-1 NA 14 CASTRTAMNTEAFF TGTGCCAGCACCCGGACAGCCATGAACACTGAAGCTTTCTTT
TRBJ2-1 TRBV9 TRBD2 14 CASSIGAGGPEQFF TGTGCCAGCAGCATAGGGGCGGGGGGCCCTGAGCAGTTCTTC
TRBJ1-2 TRBV10-3 TRBD1 18 CAISDPNPGQGVYYGYTF TGTGCCATCAGTGACCCTAACCCGGGACAGGGGGTTTACTATGGCTACACCTTC
TRBJ1-4 TRBV4-2 NA 15 CASSQDPNRDEKLFF TGTGCCAGCAGCCAAGATCCGAACAGGGACGAAAAACTGTTTTTT
TRBJ2-3 TRBV7-3 NA 17 CASSLRPAGTSTDTQYF TGTGCCAGCAGCTTAAGGCCTGCCGGGACTAGCACAGATACGCAGTATTTT
TRBJ2-5 TRBV11-2 TRBD2 14 CASSSGTSEETQYF TGTGCCAGCAGCTCAGGGACTAGCGAAGAGACCCAGTACTTC
TRBJ1-2 TRBV4-2 NA 12 CASSQGGGGYTF TGTGCCAGCAGCCAAGGAGGGGGAGGCTACACCTTC
TRBJ1-6 TRBV25-1 TRBD1 13 CASRGQGNSPLHF TGTGCCAGCAGAGGACAGGGGAATTCACCCCTCCACTTT
TRBJ1-1 TRBV29-1 TRBD1 13 CSVGDRGGTEAFF TGCAGCGTTGGGGACAGGGGTGGAACTGAAGCTTTCTTT
TRBJ2-1 TRBV6-6 NA 13 CASSIQEYNEQFF TGTGCCAGCAGTATACAGGAATACAATGAGCAGTTCTTC
TRBJ2-7 TRBV7-9 TRBD2 15 CASSGDGGLHYEQYF TGTGCCAGCAGCGGTGATGGGGGACTACACTACGAGCAGTACTTC
TRBJ2-5 TRBV19 NA 13 CASRGQFEETQYF TGTGCCAGTCGAGGACAGTTTGAAGAGACCCAGTACTTC
TRBJ1-1 TRBV13 NA 14 CASSLTGGTSEAFF TGTGCCAGCAGCCTCACGGGAGGGACTTCTGAAGCTTTCTTT
TRBJ2-6 TRBV2 NA 17 CAGWRDRLSSGANVLTF TGTGCCGGATGGCGGGACCGATTGAGCTCTGGGGCCAACGTCCTGACTTTC
TRBJ1-5 TRBV18 TRBD1 15 CASSVGQGLNQPQHF TGTGCCAGCTCAGTGGGACAGGGCCTCAATCAGCCCCAGCATTTT
TRBJ2-7 TRBV7-2 NA 12 CASSYRGYEQYF TGTGCCAGCAGCTATAGAGGCTACGAGCAGTACTTC
TRBJ2-5 TRBV7-2 TRBD1 16 CASSLAWTGGQETQYF TGTGCCAGCAGCTTAGCGTGGACAGGGGGGCAAGAGACCCAGTACTTC
TRBJ1-1 TRBV10-2 TRBD1 16 CASSEQYRGRNTEAFF TGCGCCAGCAGTGAGCAGTACAGGGGCAGGAACACTGAAGCTTTCTTT
TRBJ2-7 TRBV13 TRBD1 15 CASSDRTGRDYEQYF TGTGCCAGCAGCGATAGGACAGGGCGCGACTACGAGCAGTACTTC
TRBJ1-2 TRBV5-6 TRBD1 14 CASSRGQGDYGYTF TGTGCCAGCAGTCGGGGACAGGGAGACTATGGCTACACCTTC
TRBJ1-2 TRBV6-5 NA 12 CASRGGLRGYTF TGTGCCAGCCGCGGGGGGCTAAGAGGCTACACCTTC
TRBJ1-2 TRBV6-5 NA 12 CASSSGPIGYTF TGTGCCAGCAGTTCCGGTCCAATCGGCTACACCTTC
TRBJ2-7 TRBV15 NA 15 CATSRELRSAYEQYF TGTGCCACCAGCAGAGAATTGAGGAGTGCCTACGAGCAGTACTTC
TRBJ2-7 TRBV15 TRBD2 15 CATSREGGRSYEQYF TGTGCCACCAGCAGAGAGGGCGGGAGAAGCTACGAGCAGTACTTC
TRBJ2-7 TRBV9 TRBD2 15 CASSGGTSGTYEQYF TGTGCCAGCAGCGGCGGGACTAGCGGTACCTACGAGCAGTACTTC
TRBJ1-5 TRBV19 NA 12 CASRTRGQPQHF TGTGCCAGTAGAACCCGAGGTCAGCCCCAGCATTTT
TRBJ1-6 TRBV5-4 NA 14 CASSANRANSPLHF TGTGCCAGCAGCGCAAACAGGGCAAATTCACCCCTCCACTTT
TRBJ2-5 TRBV19 NA 15 CASSLSGTGTGAQYF TGTGCCAGTAGTCTTTCCGGGACTGGAACGGGGGCCCAGTACTTC
TRBJ2-7 TRBV7-9 NA 14 CASSLDGQGYEQYF TGTGCCAGCAGCTTAGATGGCCAGGGCTACGAGCAGTACTTC
TRBJ1-5 TRBV9 NA 14 CASSGPGSNQPQHF TGTGCCAGCAGCGGCCCAGGGAGCAATCAGCCCCAGCATTTT
TRBJ1-4 TRBV15 TRBD1 20 CATSRGDRDRAVRFNEKLFF TGTGCCACCAGCAGGGGGGACCGGGACAGGGCAGTTCGATTCAATGAAAAACTGTTTTTT
TRBJ2-7 TRBV7-8 TRBD2 15 CASSHPLAGAVEQYF TGTGCCAGCAGCCACCCCCTAGCGGGGGCGGTCGAGCAGTACTTC
TRBJ2-7 TRBV5-6 NA 16 CASSFGATSSPSEQYF TGTGCCAGCAGCTTTGGGGCCACCTCGTCCCCTTCCGAGCAGTACTTC
TRBJ2-7 TRBV27 TRBD2 13 CASSLRGAYEQYF TGTGCCAGCAGTTTACGGGGGGCCTACGAGCAGTACTTC
TRBJ2-5 TRBV27 NA 13 CASSFGRGTAQYF TGTGCCAGCAGTTTTGGTCGGGGGACGGCCCAGTACTTC
TRBJ1-2 TRBV19 NA 12 CASSGPQYGYTF TGTGCCAGTAGTGGCCCCCAATATGGCTACACCTTC
TRBJ1-2 TRBV10-2 NA 13 CASSAQAHYGYTF TGCGCCAGCAGTGCTCAGGCCCACTATGGCTACACCTTC
TRBJ1-6 TRBV27 NA 17 CASSPLTGTWNNSPLHF TGTGCCAGCAGTCCCTTAACCGGGACATGGAACAATTCACCCCTCCACTTT
TRBJ2-3 TRBV11-2 NA 12 CASSWGADTQYF TGTGCCAGCAGCTGGGGAGCAGATACGCAGTATTTT
TRBJ1-4 TRBV5-1 NA 16 CASSDRPPATNEKLFF TGCGCCAGCAGCGACAGGCCCCCCGCAACTAATGAAAAACTGTTTTTT
TRBJ1-2 TRBV2 NA 13 CASSGQLTDGYTF TGTGCCAGCAGCGGACAGTTAACCGATGGCTACACCTTC
TRBJ2-7 TRBV7-2 NA 13 CASTFVGPYEQYF TGTGCCAGCACTTTCGTGGGCCCCTACGAGCAGTACTTC
TRBJ1-1 TRBV27 TRBD1 13 CASKDRVNTEAFF TGTGCCAGCAAAGACAGGGTGAACACTGAAGCTTTCTTT
TRBJ1-5 TRBV7-2 NA 13 CASSLAPDRPQHF TGTGCCAGCAGCTTAGCCCCGGACAGACCCCAGCATTTT
TRBJ1-2 TRBV6-5 NA 13 CASNGGTDYGYTF TGTGCCAGCAACGGAGGCACTGACTATGGCTACACCTTC
TRBJ1-4 TRBV7-2 NA 17 CASSLSRGGSTNEKLFF TGTGCCAGCAGCTTATCCAGGGGTGGTTCAACTAATGAAAAACTGTTTTTT
TRBJ2-3 TRBV5-1 TRBD2 18 CASSSTLLAGAGTDTQYF TGCGCCAGCAGCTCCACACTCCTAGCGGGGGCTGGTACAGATACGCAGTATTTT
TRBJ1-4 TRBV7-9 NA 16 CASSLRRGGSGEKLFF TGTGCCAGCAGTCTTCGGAGGGGTGGCAGTGGTGAAAAACTGTTTTTT